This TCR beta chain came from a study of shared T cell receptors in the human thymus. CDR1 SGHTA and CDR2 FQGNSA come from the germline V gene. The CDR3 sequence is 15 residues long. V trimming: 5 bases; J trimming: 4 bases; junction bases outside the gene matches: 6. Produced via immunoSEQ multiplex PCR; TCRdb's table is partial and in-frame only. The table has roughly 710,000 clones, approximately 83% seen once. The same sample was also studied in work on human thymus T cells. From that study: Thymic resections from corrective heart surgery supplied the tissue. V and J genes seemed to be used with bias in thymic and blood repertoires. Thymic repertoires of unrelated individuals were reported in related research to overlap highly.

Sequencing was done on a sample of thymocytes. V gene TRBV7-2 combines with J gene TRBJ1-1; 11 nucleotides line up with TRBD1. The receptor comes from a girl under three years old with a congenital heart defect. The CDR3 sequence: CASSETGTGGTEAFF. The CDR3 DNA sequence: TGTGCCAGCAGCGAGACCGGGACAGGGGGCACTGAAGCTTTCTTT. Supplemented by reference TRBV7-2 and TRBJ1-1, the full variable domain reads GAGVSQSPSNKVTEKGKDVELRCDPISGHTALYWYRQSLGQGLEFLIYFQGNSAPDKSGLPSDRFSAERTGGSVSTLTIQRTQQEDSAVYLCASSETGTGGTEAFFGQGTRLTVV.